These 21 T cell receptor beta chains were all obtained from the same sample, sequenced in a study of OX40 agonist ivuxolimab in advanced cancers. Profiling relied on immunoSEQ multiplex PCR, and the TCRdb table lists in-frame clones only, not all of them. This table holds 20,000 to 25,000 clones, about 90% found once. The specimen comprised CD4+ or CD8+ T cells sorted from blood, sampled in a trial of the OX40 agonist ivuxolimab. The receptor source for this set is an adult with an advanced solid tumor such as melanoma, head and neck, liver or kidney cancer.

The rearrangement links TRBV7-9 to TRBJ1-1; D call uncertain. The CDR3 runs to 13 residues. V shed 3 bases and J shed 0 bases, with 5 bases lying between them. Germline V gene data show CDR1 as SEHNR and CDR2 as FQNEAQ (reference sequence). The CDR3 region has the DNA TGTGCCAGCAGCTTCGGTATGAACACTGAAGCTTTCTTT. It codes for CASSFGMNTEAFF.

This clone appeared a few times. This chain links TRBV9 with TRBJ1-4, with no clear D. Germline-derived CDR1 and CDR2 are SGDLS and YYNGEE. The CDR3 is made up of 15 amino acids. The V gene lost 0 bases and the J gene lost 7 bases, with 13 bases spanning the gap. In DNA form, the CDR3 reads TGTGCCAGCAGCGTAGGATCCGGGGTGGGTGAAAAACTGTTTTTT. The encoded protein is CASSVGSGVGEKLFF.

V and J are TRBV19 and TRBJ1-1; D remains ambiguous. V lost 7 bases to trimming and J lost 0 bases, with 21 bases between them. The CDR3 loop spans 17 amino acids. Looked up from germline, CDR1 is LNHDA and CDR2 is SQIVND (reference sequence). CDR3 loop: CASMEGEVSRLNTEAFF. CDR3 nucleotides: TGTGCCAGTATGGAGGGTGAAGTTAGCAGGTTGAACACTGAAGCTTTCTTT.

The chain is built from TRBV7-2 and TRBJ2-7, with D unclear. The CDR3 sequence is 14 residues long. Looked up from germline, CDR1 is SGHTA and CDR2 is FQGNSA. V was trimmed by 1 base and J by 2 bases, leaving 9 bases between them. The CDR3 protein is CASSLGLATYEQYF. The CDR3 bases are TGTGCCAGCAGCTTAGGCTTGGCAACCTACGAGCAGTACTTC. Supplemented by reference TRBV7-2 and TRBJ2-7, the full variable domain reads GAGVSQSPSNKVTEKGKDVELRCDPISGHTALYWYRQSLGQGLEFLIYFQGNSAPDKSGLPSDRFSAERTGGSVSTLTIQRTQQEDSAVYLCASSLGLATYEQYFGPGTRLTVT.

The chain carries TRBV4-1 and TRBJ1-2; 8 bases match TRBD1. V lost 1 base to trimming and J lost 0 bases; unmatched junction nucleotides: 4. The CDR3 is made up of 16 amino acids. Looked up from germline, CDR1 is MGHRA and CDR2 is YSYEKL. CDR3 coding DNA: TGCGCCAGCAGCCAAGTTAGGACAGGGCCTAACTATGGCTACACCTTC. Protein: CASSQVRTGPNYGYTF.

The chain recombines TRBV6-6 with TRBJ1-6; D is unresolved. This CDR3 is built from 15 residues. From germline, CDR1 is MNHNY and CDR2 SVGAGI (reference sequence). Trimming cost V 7 bases and J 0 bases, with 10 bases left between them. The CDR3 DNA is TGTGCCAGCAACAAGGAGAGCTCCTATAATTCACCCCTCCACTTT. Its protein product is CASNKESSYNSPLHF.

This rearrangement joins TRBV7-2 to TRBJ1-1; the match to TRBD1 covers 7 bases. The germline V gene has CDR1 SGHTA and CDR2 FQGNSA. The CDR3 length is 14 residues. With 4 bases clipped from V and 12 bases from J, the junction kept 14 bases outside the gene matches. CDR3 DNA: TGTGCCAGCAGCTGGATAGGGACAGAAGACACTCCTTTCTTT. Protein product: CASSWIGTEDTPFF.

This rearrangement joins TRBV30 to TRBJ2-3; 11 bases are a match to TRBD2. The CDR3 consists of 15 residues. Germline CDR1 reads GTSNPN; CDR2 reads SVGIG (reference sequence). The junction had 5 bases not matched to a gene; V was cut back by 0 bases and J by 6 bases. This CDR3 reads CAWSVFSGGVDTQYF. The CDR3 nucleotides read TGTGCCTGGAGTGTTTTTAGCGGGGGGGTGGATACGCAGTATTTT.

To note about this clone: Other nucleotide sequences in the sample specify the same CDR3. V and J are TRBV30 and TRBJ1-1, with 8 bases identical to TRBD1. The CDR3 consists of 13 residues. Germline lookup yields CDR1 GTSNPN and CDR2 SVGIG (reference sequence). V dropped 5 bases and J dropped 0; count of bases not matched to a gene: 2. The chain's CDR3 is CAWRQGLNTEAFF. For the CDR3, the DNA is TGTGCCTGGCGACAGGGGCTGAACACTGAAGCTTTCTTT.

The V and J genes are TRBV7-8 and TRBJ2-1; unclear D gene. This CDR3 spans 13 amino acids. Trimming shortened V by 5 bases and J by 9 bases, and 14 bases separated the two germline ends. Germline assignment: CDR1 SGHVS and CDR2 FQNEAQ. DNA of the CDR3: TGTGCCAGCAGCCACATACTGCCGCCTGAGCAGTTCTTC. Translation: CASSHILPPEQFF.

V is TRBV7-2 and J is TRBJ1-1, with D unresolved. V shed 1 base and J shed 3 bases, with 6 bases lying between them. This CDR3 comprises 13 residues. Germline V lookup: CDR1 SGHTA, CDR2 FQGNSA. CDR3 coding DNA: TGTGCCAGCAGCTTAGACAAGTACACTGAAGCTTTCTTT. Residues: CASSLDKYTEAFF. The complete variable domain, with remaining parts taken from reference TRBV7-2 and TRBJ1-1, reads GAGVSQSPSNKVTEKGKDVELRCDPISGHTALYWYRQSLGQGLEFLIYFQGNSAPDKSGLPSDRFSAERTGGSVSTLTIQRTQQEDSAVYLCASSLDKYTEAFFGQGTRLTVV.

This rearrangement joins TRBV12-2 to TRBJ2-5; the table's D call, TRBD1, was not checked against the DNA. TRBV12-2 is recorded as a pseudogene. The CDR3 is made up of 14 amino acids. The CDR3 DNA sequence: TGTGCAAGTCGCTTAAGGCGCAGGGAAGAGACCCAGTACTTC. Residues: CASRLRRREETQYF.

The chain carries TRBV7-9 and TRBJ2-1; 7 bases are a match to TRBD1. V trimming: 1 base; J trimming: 8 bases; junction bases outside the gene matches: 2. Per germline, CDR1 SEHNR and CDR2 FQNEAQ (reference sequence). This CDR3 has 13 amino acids. In DNA, the CDR3 is TGTGCCAGCAGCTTAGTCGACAGGGATGAGCAGTTCTTC. Translating gives CASSLVDRDEQFF.

The J gene is TRBJ2-6, the V gene TRBV6-5; no clear D. CDR1 and CDR2 from the germline V gene are MNHEY and SVGAGI. The CDR3 spans 16 residues. V was cut by 2 bases and J by 3 bases, with 11 bases left in between. Written as DNA, the CDR3 is TGTGCCAGCAGTTACGAAGTAAGGGTTGGGGCCAACGTCCTGACTTTC. Protein product: CASSYEVRVGANVLTF.

This clone was detected a few times. The same CDR3 is also encoded by other DNA sequences in this sample. The chain links TRBV10-2 to TRBJ1-5; D is unresolved. The ends were cut back, 2 bases at V and 1 base at J, with 3 bases in the middle. Germline V gives CDR1 WSHSY, CDR2 SAAADI. The CDR3 is 13 amino acids. CDR3 sequence reads: CASSEGSNQPQHF. The CDR3 coding sequence is TGCGCCAGCAGTGAGGGGAGCAATCAGCCCCAGCATTTT.

This sequence joins TRBV29-1 and TRBJ2-7; TRBD2 matches at 14 bases. Germline V CDR1 and CDR2: SQVTM, ANQGSEA. The V and J ends lost 7 bases and 2 bases, in that order; junction bases with no gene match: 19. This CDR3 spans 19 amino acids. The CDR3 reads CSGDIPTSGGGNYAYEQYF. As DNA, the CDR3 is TGCAGCGGCGATATCCCGACTAGCGGGGGGGGGAACTACGCCTACGAGCAGTACTTC.

V usage is TRBV30 and J usage is TRBJ2-1, with 8 nucleotides matching TRBD2. The V gene's germline CDR1 is GTSNPN and CDR2 SVGIG (reference sequence). The CDR3 has 13 amino acids. V shed 6 bases and J 4 bases; nucleotides not matched to a gene: 5. The CDR3 sequence: CACLAGTYNEQFF. DNA of the CDR3: TGTGCCTGCTTAGCGGGGACGTACAATGAGCAGTTCTTC.

The J gene is TRBJ1-2, the V gene TRBV5-6; D possibly corresponds to TRBD1 (6 bases). Trimming shortened V by 4 bases and J by 5 bases, and 12 bases separated the two germline ends. This CDR3 spans 13 amino acids. Germline V gene data show CDR1 as SGHDT and CDR2 as YYEEEE. The CDR3 nucleotides are TGTGCCAGCAGCCCGTGGACAGCTTATGGCTACACCTTC. This gives the protein CASSPWTAYGYTF.

The chain employs TRBV6-5 and TRBJ2-3; TRBD2 agrees at 8 bases. The CDR3 contains 16 residues. Germline V CDR1 and CDR2: MNHEY, SVGAGI. The J segment lost 2 bases and the V segment lost 4 bases, leaving 8 bases of the junction unmatched. CDR3 bases: TGTGCCAGCAGTTCGGTGGCGGGGGGCAACACAGATACGCAGTATTTT. Translating gives CASSSVAGGNTDTQYF.

V usage is TRBV5-8 and J usage is TRBJ2-7; no firm D call. The CDR3 covers 11 residues. The germline CDR1 and CDR2 sequences are SGHTS and YDEGEE. Between the trimmed V and J ends, which lost 6 bases and 4 bases, there was a span of 8 bases. The CDR3 loop reads CASTLRYEQYF. CDR3 sequence (DNA): TGTGCCAGCACCCTGAGGTACGAGCAGTACTTC.

This chain links TRBV4-3 with TRBJ2-7, with 13 positions matching TRBD2. The CDR3 covers 15 residues. The J segment lost 4 bases and the V segment lost 1 base, leaving 1 base of the junction unmatched. CDR1 and CDR2 (germline): LGHNA, YSLEER. The chain's CDR3 is CASSQGTSGGYEQYF. CDR3 sequence (DNA): TGCGCCAGCAGCCAAGGGACTAGCGGGGGATACGAGCAGTACTTC.